This T cell receptor (beta chain) was recovered during a study of cytomegalovirus exposure and HLA in healthy donors. The study's findings and limits: Sequencing likely generated an artifact that appeared as a cluster of highly shared sequence variants. Prior analysis indicated that the majority of TCR beta V segments exhibited productivity approximately 90% or approximately 30% of the time.

Germline trimming cut 5 bases from V and 0 bases from J; bases unmatched to any gene: 10. In germline, CDR1 is SEHNR, CDR2 FQNEAQ (reference sequence). The CDR3 has 18 amino acids. The study ran its PCR with 60 Vbeta and 13 Jbeta primers. Study processing details: Per a later analysis, the number of unique TCR beta chains was about 80 million, of which 8.5 million to 11 million were shared. Libraries were prepared by immunoSEQ multiplex PCR; TCRdb keeps only in-frame clonotypes and omits some of them. For V, J and clone size, that table is used; D and trimming come from the DNA. The table shows under 110,000 clones, with over 70% occurring only once. Turning to this clone: Its antigen is not known.

The sequenced sample was PBMCs. The chain couples TRBV7-9 to TRBJ1-3; TRBD1 matches 10 bases. The TCR sequence derives from a man aged 45-65 years in good health and CMV-seronegative. Here the CDR3 reads CASSGRDRGRDSGNTIYF. The CDR3 DNA follows: TGTGCCAGCAGCGGCCGGGACAGGGGAAGGGACTCTGGAAACACCATATATTTT. The variable domain in full, completed from reference TRBV7-9 and TRBJ1-3, reads DTGVSQNPRHKITKRGQNVTFRCDPISEHNRLYWYRQTLGQGPEFLTYFQNEAQLEKSRLLSDRFSAERPKGSFSTLEIQRTEQGDSAMYLCASSGRDRGRDSGNTIYFGEGSWLTVV.